A single sample is the source of the 28 T cell receptor beta chains below, sequenced in a study of lymphopenia after photon versus proton radiotherapy. Method: immunoSEQ multiplex PCR; TCRdb's copy keeps in-frame clones and lacks some. The sample contains approximately 66,000 clones, around 88% of which appear only once. The sequencing used peripheral blood, collected from a patient treated with photon-based radiotherapy. The receptors originated from a man aged 35 to 55 with gastric cancer.

This chain joins TRBV5-4 and TRBJ2-1; 8 bases agree with TRBD2. The germline gives CDR1 SGHNT, CDR2 YYREEE (reference sequence). This CDR3 region has 15 residues. V lost 5 bases to trimming and J lost 5 bases; unmatched junction nucleotides: 9. As DNA, the CDR3 is TGTGCCAGCAGTCAAGGAGCGGGGGTGAACAATGAGCAGTTCTTC. Its translation: CASSQGAGVNNEQFF.

The rearrangement links TRBV30 to TRBJ1-6, with D perhaps matching TRBD1 (5 bases). V lost 2 bases, J lost 1 base, and 12 bases lay in between. The CDR3 is 16 amino acids. Germline V gives CDR1 GTSNPN, CDR2 SVGIG (reference sequence). CDR3 in DNA: TGTGCCTGGAGTTTGGCTGGGGCATCCTATAATTCACCCCTCCACTTT. Encoded protein: CAWSLAGASYNSPLHF.

The rearrangement joins TRBV11-1 to TRBJ2-7, with 7 bases that match TRBD1. Germline assignment: CDR1 SGHAT and CDR2 FQDESV (reference sequence). The V gene end was trimmed by 4 bases and the J gene end by 4 bases; junction bases not matched to a gene: 10. CDR3 size: 15 residues. The CDR3 region is CASSSRDSGFYEQYF. In DNA form, the CDR3 reads TGTGCCAGCAGCTCCCGGGACAGCGGCTTTTACGAGCAGTACTTC.

The V call is TRBV6-1, the J call TRBJ2-7; D is perhaps TRBD2 (6 bases). V was pared by 3 bases and J by 1 base, with 10 bases between. There are 14 residues in the CDR3. Germline V gene lookup returns CDR1 MNHNS and CDR2 SASEGT. CDR3: CASSEGGGSYEQYF. Written as DNA, the CDR3 is TGTGCCAGCAGTGAGGGGGGAGGATCCTACGAGCAGTACTTC.

The rearrangement joins TRBV9 to TRBJ1-2, with 9 bases aligning to TRBD1. The junction had 11 bases not matched to a gene; V was cut back by 0 bases and J by 5 bases. Germline V CDR1 and CDR2: SGDLS, YYNGEE. This CDR3 spans 17 amino acids. As DNA, the CDR3 is TGTGCCAGCAGCGTAGCTACAGGGACAGGGTTTGAGTATGGCTACACCTTC. Protein: CASSVATGTGFEYGYTF.

The chain joins TRBV2 to TRBJ1-1, with 7 bases aligning to TRBD1. J gave up 5 bases and V 6 bases, and 9 bases lay outside the gene matches. The CDR3 loop spans 14 amino acids. Germline CDR1 SNHLY, CDR2 FYNNEI. CDR3 loop: CASRPQGTLTEAFF. CDR3 nucleotide sequence: TGTGCCAGCAGGCCACAGGGGACACTAACTGAAGCTTTCTTT.

This clone has just one count. The chain is built from TRBV30 and TRBJ2-3; D tentatively reads TRBD1 or TRBD2 (5 bases each). Germline lookup yields CDR1 GTSNPN and CDR2 SVGIG (reference sequence). This CDR3 has 16 residues. V dropped 1 base and J dropped 1 base, with 15 bases sitting between them. The CDR3 DNA is TGTGCCTGGAGTGCCGGGACCAACCAGCGCACAGATACGCAGTATTTT. It is translated as CAWSAGTNQRTDTQYF.

CDR3 sequence: CASSYSRGRVTDTQYF. DNA of the CDR3: TGTGCCAGCAGTTACTCTCGCGGACGTGTTACAGATACGCAGTATTTT. The J gene is TRBJ2-3, the V gene TRBV6-5; D unclear. CDR1 is MNHEY and CDR2 is SVGAGI in the germline V gene. The germline V and J ends were trimmed by 0 bases and 3 bases, with 13 bases remaining between them. The CDR3 sequence is 16 residues long.

The gene calls are TRBV7-9 and TRBJ1-4; D is perhaps TRBD1 (6 bases). Germline CDR1 is SEHNR and CDR2 is FQNEAQ (reference sequence). CDR3 length: 14 residues. The V end lost 3 bases, the J end lost 3 bases, and 8 bases lay between the germline ends. The CDR3 region is CASSFGQSNEKLFF. The CDR3 nucleotides read TGTGCCAGCAGCTTTGGACAGTCTAATGAAAAACTGTTTTTT.

This chain joins TRBV19 and TRBJ2-2; TRBD2 is a possible D gene (6 bases). The CDR3 extends over 15 amino acids. V was clipped by 7 bases and J by 4 bases, with 16 bases between them. The germline V gene encodes CDR1 LNHDA and CDR2 SQIVND (reference sequence). CDR3 residues: CASTRLGGGTGELFF. In DNA, the CDR3 is TGTGCCAGTACGAGGTTGGGGGGTGGCACCGGGGAGCTGTTTTTT.

This clone occurred once. The rearrangement links TRBV5-1 to TRBJ1-1; the D is unclear. The CDR3 covers 15 residues. In germline, CDR1 is SGHRS, CDR2 YFSETQ. V gave up 3 bases and J gave up 4 bases, with 16 bases separating them. The CDR3 reads CASSSRPRGSTEAFF. The CDR3 DNA sequence: TGCGCCAGCAGCTCCCGTCCCCGAGGGAGCACTGAAGCTTTCTTT.

This clone was detected only once. V gene TRBV7-6 combines with J gene TRBJ2-7; no firm D call. V was clipped by 6 bases and J by 3 bases, with 12 bases between them. The V gene's germline CDR1 is SGHVS and CDR2 FNYEAQ. There are 13 residues in the CDR3. CDR3 DNA: TGTGCCAGCAGTTATAGAGTCAGCTACGAGCAGTACTTC. Protein product: CASSYRVSYEQYF.

The V and J genes are TRBV28 and TRBJ2-5, with D possibly matching TRBD2 (7 bases). The germline V and J ends were trimmed by 6 bases and 9 bases, with 20 bases remaining between them. CDR3 length: 14 residues. Per the germline V gene, CDR1 is MDHEN and CDR2 is SYDVKM. The CDR3 bases are TGTGCCAGCAGCTCACTAGGGGGGGCGGAGGCCCAGTACTTC. It codes for CASSSLGGAEAQYF.

The chain is built from TRBV2 and TRBJ1-1; D unresolved. CDR3 size: 11 residues. Germline V CDR1 and CDR2: SNHLY, FYNNEI. With 6 bases removed from V and 1 base from J, the gap between germline ends came to 3 bases. The CDR3 reads CASRENTEAFF. The CDR3 region has the DNA TGTGCCAGCAGGGAGAACACTGAAGCTTTCTTT.

V usage is TRBV15 and J usage is TRBJ2-1; perhaps TRBD2 as D (5 bases). This CDR3 contains 14 residues. V lost 0 bases to trimming and J lost 6 bases, with 9 bases between them. The germline V gene has CDR1 LNHNV and CDR2 YYDKDF (reference sequence). This chain's CDR3 is CATSRDGVSNEQFF. The CDR3 DNA reads as TGTGCCACCAGCAGAGACGGGGTTAGCAATGAGCAGTTCTTC.

The sample holds a few counts of this clone. The V and J genes are TRBV7-9 and TRBJ1-1; D is possibly TRBD1 (5 bases). The V gene's germline CDR1 is SEHNR and CDR2 FQNEAQ (reference sequence). V lost 2 bases to trimming and J lost 1 base, with 11 bases between them. This CDR3 region has 15 residues. The CDR3 bases are TGTGCCAGCAGCTTACCCACGAGGGGGAACACTGAAGCTTTCTTT. It is translated as CASSLPTRGNTEAFF.

This rearrangement joins TRBV28 to TRBJ1-3; D remains ambiguous. Germline loops: CDR1 MDHEN, CDR2 SYDVKM. The CDR3 length is 14 residues. Deletions cut 3 bases from V and 0 bases from J, with 6 bases between. CDR3 DNA: TGTGCCAGCAGTTTTCCTAGCTCTGGAAACACCATATATTTT. It specifies CASSFPSSGNTIYF.

The chain carries TRBV6-6 and TRBJ1-2, with TRBD1 identical over 7 bases. The CDR3 loop spans 11 amino acids. The trim removed 4 bases at V and 8 bases at J, leaving 1 base unmatched. Germline values: CDR1 MNHNY, CDR2 SVGAGI (reference sequence). The CDR3 bases are TGTGCCAGCAGTTCCAGGGGGGGCTACACCTTC. This translates into CASSSRGGYTF.

This clone appeared a single time. The chain is built from TRBV19 and TRBJ1-5; 7 bases fit TRBD1. This CDR3 has 15 amino acids. CDR1 is LNHDA, CDR2 SQIVND, per germline (reference sequence). The V and J ends lost 7 bases and 4 bases, in that order; junction bases with no gene match: 10. The DNA of the CDR3 is TGTGCCAGTACCATAGGGACAGAGCTGAATCAGCCCCAGCATTTT. The encoded protein is CASTIGTELNQPQHF.

The V gene is TRBV5-4, the J gene TRBJ2-5; the match to TRBD1 covers 7 bases. V was clipped by 2 bases and J by 3 bases; unmatched bases: 4. Germline lookup yields CDR1 SGHNT and CDR2 YYREEE (reference sequence). CDR3 length: 14 residues. The CDR3 is CASSFFGTEETQYF. In DNA form, the CDR3 reads TGTGCCAGCAGCTTTTTCGGGACAGAAGAGACCCAGTACTTC.

V usage is TRBV5-8 and J usage is TRBJ2-7, with 8 positions matching TRBD2. Germline-derived CDR1 and CDR2 are SGHTS and YDEGEE. The CDR3 contains 16 residues. The V gene end was trimmed by 4 bases and the J gene end by 0 bases; junction bases not matched to a gene: 9. The CDR3 protein is CASSPRGGQSSYEQYF. CDR3 DNA sequence: TGTGCCAGCAGCCCACGGGGGGGCCAGAGCTCCTACGAGCAGTACTTC.

The V gene is TRBV30, the J gene TRBJ1-1; D perhaps matches TRBD1 (5 bases). The germline V gene has CDR1 GTSNPN and CDR2 SVGIG (reference sequence). The CDR3 contains 13 residues. With 0 bases removed from V and 5 bases from J, the gap between germline ends came to 10 bases. Written as DNA, the CDR3 is TGTGCCTGGAGTGTAGGGGACGCAACTGAAGCTTTCTTT. Translation: CAWSVGDATEAFF.

The sample holds a few counts of this clone. The chain recombines TRBV5-4 with TRBJ1-1; D is uncertain. Trimming left V 3 bases short and J 5 bases short, with 14 bases between. CDR1 is SGHNT and CDR2 is YYREEE in the germline V gene (reference sequence). The CDR3 has 14 amino acids. The CDR3, as DNA: TGTGCCAGCAGCTCCTCACAGTGGAGGACTGAAGCTTTCTTT. Its protein is CASSSSQWRTEAFF.

V usage is TRBV5-1 and J usage is TRBJ2-6; D not resolved. This CDR3 contains 16 residues. CDR1 SGHRS and CDR2 YFSETQ come from the germline V gene. Trimming took off 0 bases at V and 4 bases at J, with 11 bases between the two ends. In nucleotides, the CDR3 is TGCGCCAGCAGCTTGGACGGATACTCCGGGGCCAACGTCCTGACTTTC. It encodes CASSLDGYSGANVLTF.

The V call is TRBV18, the J call TRBJ2-1; D gene uncertain. Trimming left V 3 bases short and J 9 bases short, with 9 bases between. CDR1 KGHSH and CDR2 LQKENI come from the germline V gene. The CDR3 consists of 12 residues. CDR3 sequence reads: CASSPVRGEQFF. As DNA, the CDR3 is TGTGCCAGCTCACCTGTCCGCGGTGAGCAGTTCTTC.

The chain couples TRBV28 to TRBJ1-5; weak D call: TRBD1 (5 bases). V shed 6 bases and J shed 1 base, with 16 bases lying between them. Germline lookup yields CDR1 MDHEN and CDR2 SYDVKM. The CDR3 has 16 residues. CDR3 DNA sequence: TGTGCCAGCAGCCCCCCGCTGCGACAGAGCAATCAGCCCCAGCATTTT. It encodes CASSPPLRQSNQPQHF.

The V gene is TRBV6-6, the J gene TRBJ1-6, with 8 nucleotides matching TRBD1. CDR3 length equals 14 residues. Germline lookup yields CDR1 MNHNY and CDR2 SVGAGI (reference sequence). Trimming at V came to 8 bases and at J to 10 bases, leaving 10 bases not matched to a gene. CDR3 sequence: CASGNPGQGSPLHF. The CDR3 DNA follows: TGTGCCAGCGGGAACCCAGGACAGGGCTCACCCCTCCACTTT.

V usage is TRBV5-6 and J usage is TRBJ2-1; D uncertain. The V gene's germline CDR1 is SGHDT and CDR2 YYEEEE. The V end lost 4 bases, the J end lost 0 bases, and 14 bases lay between the germline ends. This CDR3 has 16 residues. The CDR3 coding sequence is TGTGCCAGCAGCGGAGTACCCGTTGGCTCCTACAATGAGCAGTTCTTC. This gives the protein CASSGVPVGSYNEQFF.